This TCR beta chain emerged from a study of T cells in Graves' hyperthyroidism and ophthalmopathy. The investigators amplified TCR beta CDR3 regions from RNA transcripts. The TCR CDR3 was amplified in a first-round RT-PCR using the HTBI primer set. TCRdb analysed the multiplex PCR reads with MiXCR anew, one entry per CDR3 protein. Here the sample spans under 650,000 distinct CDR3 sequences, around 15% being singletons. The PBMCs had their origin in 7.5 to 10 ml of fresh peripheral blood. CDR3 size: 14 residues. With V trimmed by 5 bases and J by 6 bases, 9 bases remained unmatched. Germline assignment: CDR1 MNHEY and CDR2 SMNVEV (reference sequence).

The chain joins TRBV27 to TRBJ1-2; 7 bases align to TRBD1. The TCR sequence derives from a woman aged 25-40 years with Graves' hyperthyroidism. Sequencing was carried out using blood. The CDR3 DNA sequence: TGTGCCAGCAGTGCCTACAGGGGAAGGGATGGCTACACCTTC. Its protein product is CASSAYRGRDGYTF.